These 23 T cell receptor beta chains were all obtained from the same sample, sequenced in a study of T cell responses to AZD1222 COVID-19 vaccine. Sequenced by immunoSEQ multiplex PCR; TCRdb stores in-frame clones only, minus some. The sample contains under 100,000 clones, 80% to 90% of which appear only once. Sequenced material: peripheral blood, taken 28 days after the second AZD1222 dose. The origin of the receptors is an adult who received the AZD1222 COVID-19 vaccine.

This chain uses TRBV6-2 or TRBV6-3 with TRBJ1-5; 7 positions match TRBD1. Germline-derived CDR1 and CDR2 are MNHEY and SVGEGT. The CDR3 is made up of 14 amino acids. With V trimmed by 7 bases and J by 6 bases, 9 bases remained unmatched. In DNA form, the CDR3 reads TGTGCCAGCACCCCGGAGGGGGCTAGTCAGCCCCAGCATTTT. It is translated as CASTPEGASQPQHF.

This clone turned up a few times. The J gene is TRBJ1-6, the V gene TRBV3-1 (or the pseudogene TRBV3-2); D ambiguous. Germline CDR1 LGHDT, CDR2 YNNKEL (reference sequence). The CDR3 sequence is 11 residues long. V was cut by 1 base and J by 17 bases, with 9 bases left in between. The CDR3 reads CASSQGVRFHF. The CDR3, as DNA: TGTGCCAGCAGCCAAGGGGTTCGGTTCCACTTT.

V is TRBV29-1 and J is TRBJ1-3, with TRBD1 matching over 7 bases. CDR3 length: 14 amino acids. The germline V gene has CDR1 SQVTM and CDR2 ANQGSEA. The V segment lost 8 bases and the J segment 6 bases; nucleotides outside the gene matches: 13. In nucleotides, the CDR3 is TGCAGCATCCGGGACAGTACTAACTTAAACACCATATATTTT. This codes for CSIRDSTNLNTIYF.

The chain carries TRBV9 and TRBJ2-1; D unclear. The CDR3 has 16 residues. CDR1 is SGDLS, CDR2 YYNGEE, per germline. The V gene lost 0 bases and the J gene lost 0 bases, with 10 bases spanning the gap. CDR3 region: CASSVGHLNSYNEQFF. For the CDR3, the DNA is TGTGCCAGCAGCGTAGGGCATTTAAACTCCTACAATGAGCAGTTCTTC.

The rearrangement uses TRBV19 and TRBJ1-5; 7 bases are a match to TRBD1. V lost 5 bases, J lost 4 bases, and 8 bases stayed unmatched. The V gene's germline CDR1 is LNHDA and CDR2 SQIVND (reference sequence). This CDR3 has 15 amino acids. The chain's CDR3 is CASSFRDSTNQPQHF. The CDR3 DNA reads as TGTGCCAGTAGTTTCCGGGACAGTACTAATCAGCCCCAGCATTTT.

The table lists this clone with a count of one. Here the CDR3 reads CASSKRETGELFF. The CDR3 DNA is TGTGCCAGCAGCAAGAGGGAAACCGGGGAGCTGTTTTTT. The chain combines TRBV27 with TRBJ2-2, with D possibly TRBD2 on 5 matching bases. V was pared by 6 bases and J by 5 bases, with 10 bases between. Germline V gene lookup returns CDR1 MNHEY and CDR2 SMNVEV (reference sequence). This CDR3 spans 13 amino acids.

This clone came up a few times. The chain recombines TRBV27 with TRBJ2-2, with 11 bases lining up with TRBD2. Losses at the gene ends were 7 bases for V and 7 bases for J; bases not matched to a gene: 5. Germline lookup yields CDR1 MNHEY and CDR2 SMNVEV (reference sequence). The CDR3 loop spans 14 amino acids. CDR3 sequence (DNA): TGTGCCAGCACCATAGCGGGGGGGAACGGGGAGCTGTTTTTT. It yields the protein CASTIAGGNGELFF.

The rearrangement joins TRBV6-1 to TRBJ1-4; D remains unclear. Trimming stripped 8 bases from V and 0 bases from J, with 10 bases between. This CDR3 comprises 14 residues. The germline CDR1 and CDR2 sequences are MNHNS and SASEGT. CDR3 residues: CASLGRTTNEKLFF. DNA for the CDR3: TGTGCCAGCTTGGGCCGTACAACTAATGAAAAACTGTTTTTT.

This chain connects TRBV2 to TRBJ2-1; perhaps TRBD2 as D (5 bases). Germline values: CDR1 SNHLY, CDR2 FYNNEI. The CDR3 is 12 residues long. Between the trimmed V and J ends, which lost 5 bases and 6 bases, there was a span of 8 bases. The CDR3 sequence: CASSIGVNEQFF. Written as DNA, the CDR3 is TGTGCCAGCAGTATCGGGGTCAATGAGCAGTTCTTC.

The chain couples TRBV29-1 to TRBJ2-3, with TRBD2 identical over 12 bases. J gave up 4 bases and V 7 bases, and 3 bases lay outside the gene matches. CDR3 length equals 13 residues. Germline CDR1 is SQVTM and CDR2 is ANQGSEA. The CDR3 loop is CSARLAGADTQYF. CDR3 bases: TGCAGCGCCAGACTAGCGGGAGCAGATACGCAGTATTTT.

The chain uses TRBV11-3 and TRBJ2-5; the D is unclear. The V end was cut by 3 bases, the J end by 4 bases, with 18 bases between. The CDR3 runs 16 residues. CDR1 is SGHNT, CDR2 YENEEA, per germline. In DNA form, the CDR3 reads TGTGCCAGCAGCTTTGCCTCTTCGCGGTTTGCAGAGACCCAGTACTTC. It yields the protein CASSFASSRFAETQYF.

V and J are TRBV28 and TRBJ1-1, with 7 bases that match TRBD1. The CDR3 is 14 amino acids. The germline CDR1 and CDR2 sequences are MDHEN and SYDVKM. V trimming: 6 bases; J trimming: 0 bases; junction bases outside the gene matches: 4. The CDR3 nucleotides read TGTGCCAGCAGACGACAGGGACTGAACACTGAAGCTTTCTTT. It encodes CASRRQGLNTEAFF.

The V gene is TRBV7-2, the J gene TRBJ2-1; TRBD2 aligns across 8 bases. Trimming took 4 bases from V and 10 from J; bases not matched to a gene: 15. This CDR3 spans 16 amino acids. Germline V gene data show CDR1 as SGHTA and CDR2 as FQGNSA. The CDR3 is CASSYMSTGGAGEQFF. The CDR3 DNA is TGTGCCAGCAGCTATATGTCTACCGGGGGGGCAGGGGAGCAGTTCTTC.

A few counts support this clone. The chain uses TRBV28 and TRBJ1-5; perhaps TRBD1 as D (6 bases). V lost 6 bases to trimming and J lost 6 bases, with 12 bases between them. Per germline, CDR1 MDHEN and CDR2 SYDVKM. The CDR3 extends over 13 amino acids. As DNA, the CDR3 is TGTGCCAGCAGGACAGGTCATCTTCAGCCCCAGCATTTT. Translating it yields CASRTGHLQPQHF. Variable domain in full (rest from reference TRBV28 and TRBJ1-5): DVKVTQSSRYLVKRTGEKVFLECVQDMDHENMFWYRQDPGLGLRLIYFSYDVKMKEKGDIPEGYSVSREKKERFSLILESASTNQTSMYLCASRTGHLQPQHFGDGTRLSIL.

CDR3 residues: CASWGTGHGYTF. The CDR3 coding sequence is TGTGCCAGCTGGGGGACAGGGCATGGCTACACCTTC. The V and J genes are TRBV25-1 and TRBJ1-2; 9 bases align to TRBD1. The V gene end was trimmed by 8 bases and the J gene end by 6 bases; junction bases not matched to a gene: 4. The CDR3 runs 12 residues. Germline loops: CDR1 MGHDK, CDR2 SYGVNS.

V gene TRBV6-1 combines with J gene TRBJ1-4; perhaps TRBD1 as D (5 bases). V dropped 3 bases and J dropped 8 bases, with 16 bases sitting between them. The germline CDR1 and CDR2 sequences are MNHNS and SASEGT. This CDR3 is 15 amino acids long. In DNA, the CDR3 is TGTGCCAGCAGTGATGTTTCGGGGGGACTAGAAAAACTGTTTTTT. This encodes CASSDVSGGLEKLFF.

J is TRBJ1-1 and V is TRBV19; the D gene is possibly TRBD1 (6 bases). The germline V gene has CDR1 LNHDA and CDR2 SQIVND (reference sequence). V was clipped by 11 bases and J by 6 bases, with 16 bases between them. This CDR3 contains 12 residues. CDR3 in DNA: TGTGCCGTCGGGGGCGCGGGACCTGAAGCTTTCTTT. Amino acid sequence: CAVGGAGPEAFF.

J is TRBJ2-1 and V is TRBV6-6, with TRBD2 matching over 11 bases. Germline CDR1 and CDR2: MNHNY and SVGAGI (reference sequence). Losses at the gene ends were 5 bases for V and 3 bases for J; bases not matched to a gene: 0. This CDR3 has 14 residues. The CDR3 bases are TGTGCCAGCAGTCTAGCGGGAGGCTACAATGAGCAGTTCTTC. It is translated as CASSLAGGYNEQFF.

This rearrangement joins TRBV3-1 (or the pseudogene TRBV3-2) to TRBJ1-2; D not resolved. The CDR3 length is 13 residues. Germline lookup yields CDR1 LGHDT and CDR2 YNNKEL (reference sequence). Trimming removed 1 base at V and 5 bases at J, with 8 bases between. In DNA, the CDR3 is TGTGCCAGCAGCCAAGCATCCGGTTATGGCTACACCTTC. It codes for CASSQASGYGYTF.

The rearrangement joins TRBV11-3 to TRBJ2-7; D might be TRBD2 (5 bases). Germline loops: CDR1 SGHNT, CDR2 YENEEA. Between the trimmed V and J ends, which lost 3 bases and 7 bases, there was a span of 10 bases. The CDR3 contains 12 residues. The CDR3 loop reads CASSFGVGEQYV. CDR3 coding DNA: TGTGCCAGCAGCTTCGGGGTGGGGGAGCAGTACGTC.

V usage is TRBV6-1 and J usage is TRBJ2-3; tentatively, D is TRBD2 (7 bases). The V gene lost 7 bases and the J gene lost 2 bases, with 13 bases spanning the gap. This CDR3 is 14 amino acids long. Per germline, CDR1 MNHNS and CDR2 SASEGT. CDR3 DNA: TGTGCCAGCAATTTAGGGGGGGTCACAGATACGCAGTATTTT. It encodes CASNLGGVTDTQYF.

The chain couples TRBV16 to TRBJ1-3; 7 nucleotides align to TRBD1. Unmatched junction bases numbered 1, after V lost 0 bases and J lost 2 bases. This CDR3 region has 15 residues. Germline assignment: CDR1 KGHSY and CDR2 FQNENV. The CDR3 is CASSQSGTAGNTIYF. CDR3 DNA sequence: TGTGCCAGCAGCCAATCCGGGACAGCTGGAAACACCATATATTTT.

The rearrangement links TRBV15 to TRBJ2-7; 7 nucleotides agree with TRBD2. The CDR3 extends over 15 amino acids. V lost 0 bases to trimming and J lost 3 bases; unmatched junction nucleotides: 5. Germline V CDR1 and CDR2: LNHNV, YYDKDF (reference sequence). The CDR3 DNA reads TGTGCCACCAGCAGAGAGGGTCTAGCGGTCTACGAGCAGTACTTC. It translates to CATSREGLAVYEQYF.